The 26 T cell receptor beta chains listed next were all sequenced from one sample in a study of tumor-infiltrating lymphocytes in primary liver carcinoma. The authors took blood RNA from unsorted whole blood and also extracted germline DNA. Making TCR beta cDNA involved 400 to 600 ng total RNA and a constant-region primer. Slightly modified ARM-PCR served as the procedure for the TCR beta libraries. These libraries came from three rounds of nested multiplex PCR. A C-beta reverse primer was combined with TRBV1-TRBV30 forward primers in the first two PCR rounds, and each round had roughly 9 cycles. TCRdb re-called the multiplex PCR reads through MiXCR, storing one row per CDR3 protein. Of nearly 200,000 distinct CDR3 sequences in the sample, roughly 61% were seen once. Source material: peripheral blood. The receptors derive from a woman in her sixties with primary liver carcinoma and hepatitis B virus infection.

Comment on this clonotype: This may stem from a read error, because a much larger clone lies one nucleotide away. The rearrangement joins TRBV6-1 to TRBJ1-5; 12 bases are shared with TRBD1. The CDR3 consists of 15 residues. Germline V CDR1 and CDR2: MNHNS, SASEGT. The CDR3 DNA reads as TGTGCCAGCAGTGTAGGGACAGGGGGCTTTCAGTCCCAGCATTTT. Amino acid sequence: CASSVGTGGFQSQHF.

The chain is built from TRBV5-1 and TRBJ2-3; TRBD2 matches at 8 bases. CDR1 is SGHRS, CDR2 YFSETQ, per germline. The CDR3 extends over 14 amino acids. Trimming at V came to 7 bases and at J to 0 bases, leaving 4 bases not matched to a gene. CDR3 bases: TGCGCCAGCCGACTAGCGCTTAGCACAGATACGCAGTATTTT. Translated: CASRLALSTDTQYF.

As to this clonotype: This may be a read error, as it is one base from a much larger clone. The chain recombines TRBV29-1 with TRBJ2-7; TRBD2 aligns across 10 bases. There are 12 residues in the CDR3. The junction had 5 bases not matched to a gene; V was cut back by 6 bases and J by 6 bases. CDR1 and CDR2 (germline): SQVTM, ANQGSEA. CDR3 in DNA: TGCAGCGTACTAGCGGGATGGGGCGAGCAGTACTTC. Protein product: CSVLAGWGEQYF.

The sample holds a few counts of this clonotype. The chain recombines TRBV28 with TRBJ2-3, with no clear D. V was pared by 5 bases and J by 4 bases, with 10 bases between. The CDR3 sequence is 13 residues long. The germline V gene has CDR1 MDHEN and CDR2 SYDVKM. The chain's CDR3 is CASSQLFPDTQYF. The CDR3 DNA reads TGTGCCAGCAGTCAATTATTCCCAGATACGCAGTATTTT. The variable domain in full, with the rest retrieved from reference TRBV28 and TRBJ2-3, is DVKVTQSSRYLVKRTGEKVFLECVQDMDHENMFWYRQDPGLGLRLIYFSYDVKMKEKGDIPEGYSVSREKKERFSLILESASTNQTSMYLCASSQLFPDTQYFGPGTRLTVL.

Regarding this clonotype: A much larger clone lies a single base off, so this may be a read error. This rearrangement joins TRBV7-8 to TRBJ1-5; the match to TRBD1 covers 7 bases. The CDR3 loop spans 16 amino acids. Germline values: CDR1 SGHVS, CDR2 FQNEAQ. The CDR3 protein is CASSLGPSGSGQPQRF. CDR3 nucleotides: TGTGCCAGCAGCTTAGGTCCATCGGGGTCGGGACAGCCCCAGCGTTTT.

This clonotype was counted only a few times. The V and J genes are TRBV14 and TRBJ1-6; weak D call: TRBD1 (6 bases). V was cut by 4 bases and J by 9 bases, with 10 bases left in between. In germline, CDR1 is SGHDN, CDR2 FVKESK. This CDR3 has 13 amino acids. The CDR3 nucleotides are TGTGCCAGCAGCCGCCCAGGGGTTTCACCCCTCCACTTT. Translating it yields CASSRPGVSPLHF.

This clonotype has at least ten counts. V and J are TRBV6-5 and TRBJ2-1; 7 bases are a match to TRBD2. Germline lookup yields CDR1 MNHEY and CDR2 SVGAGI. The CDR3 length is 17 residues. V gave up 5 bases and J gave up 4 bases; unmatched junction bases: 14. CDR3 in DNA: TGTGCCAGCAGTACCCTCCGTCGGGGCGGGAGTTACAATGAGCAGTTCTTC. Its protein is CASSTLRRGGSYNEQFF.

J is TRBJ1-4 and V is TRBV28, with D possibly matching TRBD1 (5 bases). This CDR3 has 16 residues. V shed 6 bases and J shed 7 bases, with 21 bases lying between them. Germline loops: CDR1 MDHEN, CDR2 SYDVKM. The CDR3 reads CASRWYGALRSEKLFF. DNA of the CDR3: TGTGCCAGCAGATGGTATGGGGCCCTCAGGAGTGAAAAACTGTTTTTT.

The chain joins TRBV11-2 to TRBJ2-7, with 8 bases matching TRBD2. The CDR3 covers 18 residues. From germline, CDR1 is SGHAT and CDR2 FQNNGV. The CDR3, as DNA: TGTGTCAGTAGCTTAGATTGTGTCAGTCTAGCGGGTCCCTACGAGCAGTACTTC. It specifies CVSSLDCVSLAGPYEQYF.

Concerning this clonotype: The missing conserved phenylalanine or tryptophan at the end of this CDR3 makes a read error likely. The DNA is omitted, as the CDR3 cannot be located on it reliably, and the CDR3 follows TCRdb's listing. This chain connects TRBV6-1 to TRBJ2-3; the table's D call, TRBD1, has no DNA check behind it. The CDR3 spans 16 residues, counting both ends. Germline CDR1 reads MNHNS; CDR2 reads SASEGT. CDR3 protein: CASSEEAGGWTDTKYV.

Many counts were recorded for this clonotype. The CDR3 nucleotides read TGTGCCAGCAGCTTGGACGTTTACTCTGGAAACACCATATATTTT. Its protein is CASSLDVYSGNTIYF. This chain connects TRBV5-4 to TRBJ1-3, with D unclear. The CDR3 spans 15 residues. The germline V gene encodes CDR1 SGHNT and CDR2 YYREEE (reference sequence). V was pared by 0 bases and J by 0 bases, with 7 bases between.

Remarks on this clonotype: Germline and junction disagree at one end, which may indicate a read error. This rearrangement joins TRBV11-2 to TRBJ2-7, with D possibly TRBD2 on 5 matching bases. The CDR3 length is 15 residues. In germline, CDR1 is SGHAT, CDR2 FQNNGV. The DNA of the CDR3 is TGTACCAGCAGCACCACTGGAGGCTTGTCCTACGAGCAGTACTTC. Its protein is CTSSTTGGLSYEQYF. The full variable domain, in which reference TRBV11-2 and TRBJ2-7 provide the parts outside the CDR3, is EAGVAQSPRYKIIEKRQSVAFWCNPISGHATLYWYQQILGQGPKLLIQFQNNGVVDDSQLPKDRFSAERLKGVDSTLKIQPAKLEDSAVYLCTSSTTGGLSYEQYFGPGTRLTVT.

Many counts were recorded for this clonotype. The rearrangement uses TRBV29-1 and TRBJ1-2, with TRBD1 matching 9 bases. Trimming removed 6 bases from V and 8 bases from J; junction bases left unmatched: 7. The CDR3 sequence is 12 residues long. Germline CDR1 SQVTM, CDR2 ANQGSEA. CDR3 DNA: TGCAGCGTAGCTACAGGGGGCTGGGGCTACACCTTC. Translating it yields CSVATGGWGYTF.

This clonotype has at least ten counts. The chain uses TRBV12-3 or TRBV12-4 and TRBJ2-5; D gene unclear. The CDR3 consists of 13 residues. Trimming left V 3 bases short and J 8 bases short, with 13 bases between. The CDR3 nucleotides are TGTGCCAGCAGTTTGGGCGCCAGTGGAACCCAGTACTTC. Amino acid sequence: CASSLGASGTQYF.

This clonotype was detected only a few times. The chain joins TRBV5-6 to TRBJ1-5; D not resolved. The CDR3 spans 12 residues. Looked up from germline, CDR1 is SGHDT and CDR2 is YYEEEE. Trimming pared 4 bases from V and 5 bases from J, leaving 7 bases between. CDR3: CASSDRDQPQHF. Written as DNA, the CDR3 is TGTGCCAGCAGCGACCGGGATCAGCCCCAGCATTTT.

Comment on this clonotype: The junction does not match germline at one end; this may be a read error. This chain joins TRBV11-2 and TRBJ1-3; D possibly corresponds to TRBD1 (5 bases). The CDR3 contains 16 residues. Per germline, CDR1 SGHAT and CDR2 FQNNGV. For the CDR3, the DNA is TGTGCCAGCAGCGATCTCAGGGAAACCCCTGGAAGCACCATATATTTT. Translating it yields CASSDLRETPGSTIYF.

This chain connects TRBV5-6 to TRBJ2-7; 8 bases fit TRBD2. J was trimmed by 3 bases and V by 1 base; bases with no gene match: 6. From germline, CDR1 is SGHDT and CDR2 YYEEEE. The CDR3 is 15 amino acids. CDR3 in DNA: TGTGCCAGCAGCTTGTTTGAACTAGCGGTCTACGAGCAGTACTTC. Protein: CASSLFELAVYEQYF.

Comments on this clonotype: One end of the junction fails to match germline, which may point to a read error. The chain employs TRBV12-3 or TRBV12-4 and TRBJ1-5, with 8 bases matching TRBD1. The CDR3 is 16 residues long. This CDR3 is CASSLQGVDSNQPQQF. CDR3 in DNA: TGTGCCAGCAGTCTACAGGGGGTGGACAGCAATCAGCCCCAGCAATTT.

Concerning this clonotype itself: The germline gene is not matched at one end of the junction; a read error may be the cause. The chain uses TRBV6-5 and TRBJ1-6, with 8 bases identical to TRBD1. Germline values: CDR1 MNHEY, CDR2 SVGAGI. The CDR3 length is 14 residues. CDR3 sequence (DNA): TGTGCCAGCAGCCGACAGGGGTATAATTCACCCTTCCACTTT. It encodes CASSRQGYNSPFHF.

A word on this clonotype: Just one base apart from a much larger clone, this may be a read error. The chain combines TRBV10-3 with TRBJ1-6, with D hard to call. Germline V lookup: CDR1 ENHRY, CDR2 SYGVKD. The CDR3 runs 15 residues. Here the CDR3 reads CAISEEATANSPLQF. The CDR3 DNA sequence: TGTGCCATCAGTGAGGAAGCAACAGCCAATTCACCCCTCCAATTT.

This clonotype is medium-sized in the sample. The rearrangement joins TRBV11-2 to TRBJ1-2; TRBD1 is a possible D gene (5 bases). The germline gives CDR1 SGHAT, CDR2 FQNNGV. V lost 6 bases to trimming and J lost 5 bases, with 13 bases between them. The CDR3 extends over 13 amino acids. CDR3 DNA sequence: TGTGCCAGCAGTTCCGGGACGGAATATGGCTACACCTTC. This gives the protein CASSSGTEYGYTF.

The CDR3 DNA is TGTGCCAGCGGTAGCGGGGTAGTGGGAGTTTTCTTC. This translates into CASGSGVVGVFF. The genes are TRBV28 and TRBJ2-1, with 8 bases aligning to TRBD2. With V trimmed by 8 bases and J by 16 bases, 13 bases remained unmatched. This CDR3 spans 12 amino acids. The germline CDR1 and CDR2 sequences are MDHEN and SYDVKM.

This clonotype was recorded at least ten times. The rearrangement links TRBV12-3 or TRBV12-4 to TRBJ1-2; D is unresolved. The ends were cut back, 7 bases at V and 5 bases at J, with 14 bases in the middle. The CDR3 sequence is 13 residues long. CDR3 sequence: CASTTRGSYGYTF. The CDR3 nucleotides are TGTGCCAGCACCACAAGAGGGTCTTATGGCTACACCTTC.

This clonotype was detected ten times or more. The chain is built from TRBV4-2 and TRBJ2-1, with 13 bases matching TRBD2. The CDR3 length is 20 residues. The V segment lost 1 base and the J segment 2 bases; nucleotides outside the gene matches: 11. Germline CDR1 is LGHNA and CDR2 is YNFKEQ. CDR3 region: CASSQVDWTSGRITYNEQFF. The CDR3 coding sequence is TGTGCCAGCAGCCAAGTAGATTGGACTAGCGGGAGAATCACCTACAATGAGCAGTTCTTC.

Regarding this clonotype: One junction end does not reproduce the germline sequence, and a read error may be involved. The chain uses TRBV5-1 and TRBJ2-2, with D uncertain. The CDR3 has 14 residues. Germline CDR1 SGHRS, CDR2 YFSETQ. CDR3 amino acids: CTSSLDVGTGELFF. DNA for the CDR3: TGCACCAGCAGCTTGGATGTTGGCACCGGGGAGCTGTTTTTT.

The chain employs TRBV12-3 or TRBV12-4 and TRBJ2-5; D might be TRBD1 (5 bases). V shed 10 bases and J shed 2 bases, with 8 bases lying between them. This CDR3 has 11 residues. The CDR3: CANRNQETQYF. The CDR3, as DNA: TGTGCCAACAGGAATCAAGAGACCCAGTACTTC.